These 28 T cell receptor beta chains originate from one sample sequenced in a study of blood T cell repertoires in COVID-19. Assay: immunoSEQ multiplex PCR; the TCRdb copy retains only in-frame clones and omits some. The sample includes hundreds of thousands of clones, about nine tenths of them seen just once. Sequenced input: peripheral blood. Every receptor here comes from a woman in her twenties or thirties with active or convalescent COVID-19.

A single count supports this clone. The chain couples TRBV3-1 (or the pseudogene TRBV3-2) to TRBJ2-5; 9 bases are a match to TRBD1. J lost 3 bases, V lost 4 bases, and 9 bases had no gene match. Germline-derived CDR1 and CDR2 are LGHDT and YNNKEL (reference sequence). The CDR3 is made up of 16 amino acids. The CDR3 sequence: CASSPDRGSTKETQYF. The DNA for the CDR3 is TGTGCCAGCAGCCCGGACAGGGGCTCAACAAAAGAGACCCAGTACTTC.

The CDR3 loop is CAIRGTSGFTDTQYF. DNA of the CDR3: TGTGCCATCAGAGGGACTAGCGGATTCACAGATACGCAGTATTTT. The chain has TRBV10-3 and TRBJ2-3, with 11 positions matching TRBD2. The CDR3 runs to 15 residues. The germline V gene has CDR1 ENHRY and CDR2 SYGVKD. With V trimmed by 6 bases and J by 2 bases, 4 bases remained unmatched.

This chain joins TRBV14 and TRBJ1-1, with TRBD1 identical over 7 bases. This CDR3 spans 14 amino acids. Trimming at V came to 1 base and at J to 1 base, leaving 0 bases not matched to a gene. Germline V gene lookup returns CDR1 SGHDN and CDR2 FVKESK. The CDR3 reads CASSQAGGNTEAFF. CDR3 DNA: TGTGCCAGCAGCCAAGCAGGGGGGAACACTGAAGCTTTCTTT.

The CDR3 region is CAEQVTYGYTF. The CDR3 region has the DNA TGTGCCGAGCAGGTTACATATGGCTACACCTTC. The chain employs TRBV7-9 and TRBJ1-2; D unclear. The CDR3 contains 11 residues. Germline V CDR1 and CDR2: SEHNR, FQNEAQ (reference sequence). The V end was cut by 11 bases, the J end by 5 bases, with 12 bases between.

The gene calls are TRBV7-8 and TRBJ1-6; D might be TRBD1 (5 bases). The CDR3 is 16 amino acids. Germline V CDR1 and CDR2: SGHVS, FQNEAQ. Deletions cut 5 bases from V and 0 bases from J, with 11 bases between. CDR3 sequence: CASSTGGYSYNSPLHF. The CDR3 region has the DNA TGTGCCAGCAGCACCGGGGGATACTCCTATAATTCACCCCTCCACTTT.

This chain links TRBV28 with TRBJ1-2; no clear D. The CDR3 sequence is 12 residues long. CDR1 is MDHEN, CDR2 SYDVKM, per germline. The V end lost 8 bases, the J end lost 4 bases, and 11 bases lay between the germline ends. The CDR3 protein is CASGGLAYGYTF. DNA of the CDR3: TGTGCCAGCGGCGGCCTGGCCTATGGCTACACCTTC.

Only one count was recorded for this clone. The chain's CDR3 is CASSVASEGGNTEAFF. The CDR3 nucleotides read TGTGCCAGCAGCGTAGCTTCTGAGGGCGGGAACACTGAAGCTTTCTTT. The chain couples TRBV9 to TRBJ1-1; D ambiguous. Trimming took 0 bases from V and 1 from J, leaving 13 bases between them. The length of the CDR3 is 16 residues. Germline V gene lookup returns CDR1 SGDLS and CDR2 YYNGEE.

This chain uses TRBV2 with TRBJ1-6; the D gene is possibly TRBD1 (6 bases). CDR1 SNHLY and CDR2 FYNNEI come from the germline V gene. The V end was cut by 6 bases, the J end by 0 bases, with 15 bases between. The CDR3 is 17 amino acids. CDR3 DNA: TGTGCCAGCAGCGGGCAGGGGCCGAGCTCCTATAATTCACCCCTCCACTTT. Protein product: CASSGQGPSSYNSPLHF.

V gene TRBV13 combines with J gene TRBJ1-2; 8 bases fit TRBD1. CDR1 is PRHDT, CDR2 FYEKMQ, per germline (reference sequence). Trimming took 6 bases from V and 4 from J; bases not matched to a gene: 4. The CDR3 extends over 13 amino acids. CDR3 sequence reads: CASSGQGFYGYTF. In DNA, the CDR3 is TGTGCCAGCAGTGGACAGGGCTTCTATGGCTACACCTTC.

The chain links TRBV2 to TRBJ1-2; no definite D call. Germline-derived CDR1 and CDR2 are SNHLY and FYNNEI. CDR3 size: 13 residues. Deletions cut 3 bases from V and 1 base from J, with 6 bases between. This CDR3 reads CASSDDNNYGYTF. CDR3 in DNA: TGTGCCAGCAGTGACGACAATAACTATGGCTACACCTTC.

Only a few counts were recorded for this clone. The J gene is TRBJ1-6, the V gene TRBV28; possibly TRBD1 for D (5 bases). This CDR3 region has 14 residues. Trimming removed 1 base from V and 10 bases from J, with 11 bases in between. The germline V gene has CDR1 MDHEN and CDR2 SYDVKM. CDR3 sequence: CASSLSAGWSPLHF. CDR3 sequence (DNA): TGTGCCAGCAGTTTATCGGCAGGGTGGTCACCCCTCCACTTT.

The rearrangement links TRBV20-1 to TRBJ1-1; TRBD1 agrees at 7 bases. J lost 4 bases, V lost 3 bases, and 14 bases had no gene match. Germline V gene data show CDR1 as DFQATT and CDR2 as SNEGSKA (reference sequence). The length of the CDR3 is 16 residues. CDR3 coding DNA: TGCAGTGCTAGTGGGGCAGGGGGACGGCCCACCACTGAAGCTTTCTTT. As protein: CSASGAGGRPTTEAFF.

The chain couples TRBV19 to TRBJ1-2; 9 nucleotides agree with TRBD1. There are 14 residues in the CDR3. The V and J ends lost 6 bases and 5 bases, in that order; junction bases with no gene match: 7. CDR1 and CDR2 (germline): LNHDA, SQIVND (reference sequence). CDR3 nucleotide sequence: TGTGCCAGTAGCGATCACGACAGGGGGTATGGCTACACCTTC. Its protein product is CASSDHDRGYGYTF. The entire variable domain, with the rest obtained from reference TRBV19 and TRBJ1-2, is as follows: DGGITQSPKYLFRKEGQNVTLSCEQNLNHDAMYWYRQDPGQGLRLIYYSQIVNDFQKGDIAEGYSVSREKKESFPLTVTSAQKNPTAFYLCASSDHDRGYGYTFGSGTRLTVV.

The CDR3 bases are TGTGCCAGCAGTAAAAGGGACATGTACGAGCAGTACTTC. As protein: CASSKRDMYEQYF. The V gene is TRBV6-5, the J gene TRBJ2-7, with D perhaps matching TRBD1 (6 bases). The V end lost 5 bases, the J end lost 4 bases, and 12 bases lay between the germline ends. Looked up from germline, CDR1 is MNHEY and CDR2 is SVGAGI. CDR3 length: 13 amino acids.

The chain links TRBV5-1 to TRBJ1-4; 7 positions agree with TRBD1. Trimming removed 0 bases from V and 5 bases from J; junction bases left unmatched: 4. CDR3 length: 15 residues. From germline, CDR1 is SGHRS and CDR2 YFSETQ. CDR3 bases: TGCGCCAGCAGCTTGGGTGAGACAGGGAATGAAAAACTGTTTTTT. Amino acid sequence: CASSLGETGNEKLFF.

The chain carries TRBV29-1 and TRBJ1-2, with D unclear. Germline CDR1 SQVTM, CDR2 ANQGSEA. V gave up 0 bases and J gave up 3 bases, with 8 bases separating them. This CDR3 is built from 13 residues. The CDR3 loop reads CSVEDLSDYGYTF. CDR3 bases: TGCAGCGTTGAAGATTTGAGCGACTATGGCTACACCTTC.

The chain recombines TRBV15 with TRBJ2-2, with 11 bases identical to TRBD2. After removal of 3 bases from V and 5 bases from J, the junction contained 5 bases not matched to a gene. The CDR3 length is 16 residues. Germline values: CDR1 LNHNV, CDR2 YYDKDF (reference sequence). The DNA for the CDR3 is TGTGCCACCAGCAGCCAAACTAGCGGGAGAACCGGGGAGCTGTTTTTT. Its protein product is CATSSQTSGRTGELFF.

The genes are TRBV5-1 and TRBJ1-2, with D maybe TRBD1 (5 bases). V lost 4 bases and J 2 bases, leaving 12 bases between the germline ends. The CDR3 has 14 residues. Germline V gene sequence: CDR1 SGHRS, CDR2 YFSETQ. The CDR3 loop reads CASSGETENYGYTF. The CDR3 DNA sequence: TGCGCCAGCAGCGGAGAGACAGAGAACTATGGCTACACCTTC.

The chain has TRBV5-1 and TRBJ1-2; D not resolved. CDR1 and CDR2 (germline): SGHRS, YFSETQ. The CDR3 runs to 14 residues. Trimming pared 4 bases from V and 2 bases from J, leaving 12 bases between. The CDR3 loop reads CASSVDPRNYGYTF. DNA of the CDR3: TGCGCCAGCAGCGTCGACCCTAGGAACTATGGCTACACCTTC.

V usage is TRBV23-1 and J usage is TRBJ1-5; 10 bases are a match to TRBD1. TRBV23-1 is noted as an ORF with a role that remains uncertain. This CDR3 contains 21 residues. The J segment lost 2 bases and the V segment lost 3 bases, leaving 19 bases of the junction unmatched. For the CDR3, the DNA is TGCGCCAGCAGTCATTCTTACCTACGGGACAGGGGACCCTCGGGCAATCAGCCCCAGCATTTT. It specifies CASSHSYLRDRGPSGNQPQHF.

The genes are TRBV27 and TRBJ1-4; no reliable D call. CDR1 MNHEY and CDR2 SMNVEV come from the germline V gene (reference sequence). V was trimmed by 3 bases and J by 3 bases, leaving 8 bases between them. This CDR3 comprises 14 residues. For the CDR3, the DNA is TGTGCCAGCAGTTTGGCTGCGGCTAATGAAAAACTGTTTTTT. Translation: CASSLAAANEKLFF.

CDR3 DNA sequence: TGTGCCAGCAGCCCGTCCGGGACAGGGAATGAAAAACTGTTTTTT. Translated: CASSPSGTGNEKLFF. This rearrangement joins TRBV4-2 to TRBJ1-4, with 9 bases identical to TRBD1. The CDR3 sequence is 15 residues long. The J segment lost 5 bases and the V segment lost 4 bases, leaving 5 bases of the junction unmatched. CDR1 and CDR2 (germline): LGHNA, YNFKEQ.

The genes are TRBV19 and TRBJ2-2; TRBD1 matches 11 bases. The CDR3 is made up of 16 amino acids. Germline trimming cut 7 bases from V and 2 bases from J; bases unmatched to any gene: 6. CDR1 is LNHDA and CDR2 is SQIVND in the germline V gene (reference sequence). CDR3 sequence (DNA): TGTGCCAGTACCTTGCGGACAGGGGGCAACACCGGGGAGCTGTTTTTT. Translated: CASTLRTGGNTGELFF. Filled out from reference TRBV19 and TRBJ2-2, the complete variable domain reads DGGITQSPKYLFRKEGQNVTLSCEQNLNHDAMYWYRQDPGQGLRLIYYSQIVNDFQKGDIAEGYSVSREKKESFPLTVTSAQKNPTAFYLCASTLRTGGNTGELFFGEGSRLTVL.

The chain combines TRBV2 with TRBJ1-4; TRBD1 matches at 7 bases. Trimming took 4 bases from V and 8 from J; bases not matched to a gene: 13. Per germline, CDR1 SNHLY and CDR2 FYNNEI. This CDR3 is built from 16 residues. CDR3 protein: CASSGRGQVYGEKLFF. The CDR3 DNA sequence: TGTGCCAGCAGTGGACGTGGACAGGTCTATGGGGAAAAACTGTTTTTT.

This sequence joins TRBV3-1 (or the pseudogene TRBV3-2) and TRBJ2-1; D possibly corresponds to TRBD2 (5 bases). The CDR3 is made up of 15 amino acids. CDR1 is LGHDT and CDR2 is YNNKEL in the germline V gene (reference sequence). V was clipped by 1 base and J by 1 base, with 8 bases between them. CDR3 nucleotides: TGTGCCAGCAGCCAAGCGGGGTTATCCTACAATGAGCAGTTCTTC. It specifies CASSQAGLSYNEQFF.

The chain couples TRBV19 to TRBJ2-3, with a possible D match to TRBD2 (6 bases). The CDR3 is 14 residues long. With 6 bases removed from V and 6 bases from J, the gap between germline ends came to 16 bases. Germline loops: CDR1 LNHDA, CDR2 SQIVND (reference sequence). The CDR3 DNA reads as TGTGCCAGTAGCGCCCTTGGGGCGGGGGATACGCAGTATTTT. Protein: CASSALGAGDTQYF.

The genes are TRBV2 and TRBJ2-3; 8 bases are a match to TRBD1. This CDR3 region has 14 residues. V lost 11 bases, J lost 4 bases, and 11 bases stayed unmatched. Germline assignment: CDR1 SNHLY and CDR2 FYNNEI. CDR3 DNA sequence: TGTGCCGGATGGACAGGGAGGTCATCAGATACGCAGTATTTT. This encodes CAGWTGRSSDTQYF.

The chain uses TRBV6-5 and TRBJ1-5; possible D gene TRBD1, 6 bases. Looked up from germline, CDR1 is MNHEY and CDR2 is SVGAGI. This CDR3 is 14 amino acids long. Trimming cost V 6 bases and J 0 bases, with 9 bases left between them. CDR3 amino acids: CASSGQHSNQPQHF. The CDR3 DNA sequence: TGTGCCAGCAGCGGACAGCATAGCAATCAGCCCCAGCATTTT.